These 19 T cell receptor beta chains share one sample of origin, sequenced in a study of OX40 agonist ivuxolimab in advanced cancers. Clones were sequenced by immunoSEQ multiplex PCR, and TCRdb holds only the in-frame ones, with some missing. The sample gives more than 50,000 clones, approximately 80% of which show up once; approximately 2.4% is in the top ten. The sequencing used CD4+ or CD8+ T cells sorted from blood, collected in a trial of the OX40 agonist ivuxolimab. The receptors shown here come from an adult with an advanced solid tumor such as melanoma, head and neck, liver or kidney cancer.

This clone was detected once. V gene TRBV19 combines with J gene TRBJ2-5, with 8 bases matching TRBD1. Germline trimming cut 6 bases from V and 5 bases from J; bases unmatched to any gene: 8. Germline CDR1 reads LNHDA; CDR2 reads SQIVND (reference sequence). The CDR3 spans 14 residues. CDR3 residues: CASRNRGFGETQYF. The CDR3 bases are TGTGCCAGTAGGAACAGGGGGTTTGGGGAGACCCAGTACTTC.

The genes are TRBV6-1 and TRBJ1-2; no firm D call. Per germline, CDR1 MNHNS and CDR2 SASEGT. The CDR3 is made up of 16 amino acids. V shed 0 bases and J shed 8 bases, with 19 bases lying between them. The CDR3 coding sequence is TGTGCCAGCAGTGAAGCCTCTCCCGGAAGCGCCGCGGGCTACACCTTC. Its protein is CASSEASPGSAAGYTF.

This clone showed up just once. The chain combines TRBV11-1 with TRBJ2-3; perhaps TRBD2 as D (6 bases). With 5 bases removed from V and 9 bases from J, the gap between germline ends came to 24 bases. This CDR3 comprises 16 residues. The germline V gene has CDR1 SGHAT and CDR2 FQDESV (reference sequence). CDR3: CASSRGGSGGVRTQYF. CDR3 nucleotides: TGTGCCAGCAGCCGCGGTGGATCCGGAGGGGTTAGGACGCAGTATTTT.

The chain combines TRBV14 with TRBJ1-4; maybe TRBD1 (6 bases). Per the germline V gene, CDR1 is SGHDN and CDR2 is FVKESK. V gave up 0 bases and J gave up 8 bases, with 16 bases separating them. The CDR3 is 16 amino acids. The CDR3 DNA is TGTGCCAGCAGCCAAGAATTACAGGGTGGAACGGAAAAACTGTTTTTT. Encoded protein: CASSQELQGGTEKLFF.

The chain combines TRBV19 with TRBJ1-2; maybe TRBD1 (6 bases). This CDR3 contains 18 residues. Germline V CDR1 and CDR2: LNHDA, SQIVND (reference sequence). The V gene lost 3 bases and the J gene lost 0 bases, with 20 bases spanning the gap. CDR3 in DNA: TGTGCCAGTAGTATGTGGGGACTTGGGGGCCCCGCTAACTATGGCTACACCTTC. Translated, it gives CASSMWGLGGPANYGYTF.

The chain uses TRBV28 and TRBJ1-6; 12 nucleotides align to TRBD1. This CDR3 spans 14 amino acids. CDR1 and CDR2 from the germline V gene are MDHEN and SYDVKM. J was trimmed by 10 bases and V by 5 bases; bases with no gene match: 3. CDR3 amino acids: CASSPGTGGSPLHF. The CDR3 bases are TGTGCCAGCAGTCCAGGGACAGGGGGCTCACCCCTCCACTTT.

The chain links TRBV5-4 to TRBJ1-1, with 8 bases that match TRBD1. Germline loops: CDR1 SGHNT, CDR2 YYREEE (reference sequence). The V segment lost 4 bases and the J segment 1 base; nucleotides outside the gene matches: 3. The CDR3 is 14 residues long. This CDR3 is CASSIDRGNTEAFF. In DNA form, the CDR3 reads TGTGCCAGCAGCATAGACAGGGGGAACACTGAAGCTTTCTTT.

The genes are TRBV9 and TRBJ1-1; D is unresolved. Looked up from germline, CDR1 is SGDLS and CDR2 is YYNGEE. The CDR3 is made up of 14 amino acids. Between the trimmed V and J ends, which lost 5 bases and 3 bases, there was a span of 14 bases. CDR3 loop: CASSYNPQDTEAFF. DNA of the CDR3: TGTGCCAGCAGTTATAATCCTCAGGACACTGAAGCTTTCTTT.

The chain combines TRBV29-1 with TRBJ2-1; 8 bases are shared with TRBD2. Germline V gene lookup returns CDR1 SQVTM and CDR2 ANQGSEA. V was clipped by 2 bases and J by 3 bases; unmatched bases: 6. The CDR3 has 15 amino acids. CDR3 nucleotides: TGCAGCGTTGAAAGCCTCGGGGGGGGCTACAATGAGCAGTTCTTC. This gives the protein CSVESLGGGYNEQFF.

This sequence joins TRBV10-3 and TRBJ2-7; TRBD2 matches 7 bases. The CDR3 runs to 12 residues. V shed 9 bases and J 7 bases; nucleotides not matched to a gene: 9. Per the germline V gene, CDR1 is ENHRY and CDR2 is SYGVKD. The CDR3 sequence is CAIRTGGAEQYF. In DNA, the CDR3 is TGTGCCATTAGAACGGGGGGAGCGGAGCAGTACTTC.

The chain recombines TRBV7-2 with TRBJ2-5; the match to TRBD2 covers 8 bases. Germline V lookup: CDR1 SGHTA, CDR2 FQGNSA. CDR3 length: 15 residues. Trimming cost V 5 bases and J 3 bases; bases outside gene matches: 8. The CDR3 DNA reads TGTGCCAGCAGCCCACAGGGACTAGTCGAAGAGACCCAGTACTTC. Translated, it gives CASSPQGLVEETQYF. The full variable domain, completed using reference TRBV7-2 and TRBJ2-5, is GAGVSQSPSNKVTEKGKDVELRCDPISGHTALYWYRQSLGQGLEFLIYFQGNSAPDKSGLPSDRFSAERTGGSVSTLTIQRTQQEDSAVYLCASSPQGLVEETQYFGPGTRLLVL.

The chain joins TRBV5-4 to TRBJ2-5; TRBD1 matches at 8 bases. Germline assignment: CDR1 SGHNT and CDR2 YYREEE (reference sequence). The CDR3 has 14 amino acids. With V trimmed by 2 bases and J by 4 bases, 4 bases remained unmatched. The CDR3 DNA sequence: TGTGCCAGCAGCTTTGGACAGGGAGGAGAGACCCAGTACTTC. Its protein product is CASSFGQGGETQYF.

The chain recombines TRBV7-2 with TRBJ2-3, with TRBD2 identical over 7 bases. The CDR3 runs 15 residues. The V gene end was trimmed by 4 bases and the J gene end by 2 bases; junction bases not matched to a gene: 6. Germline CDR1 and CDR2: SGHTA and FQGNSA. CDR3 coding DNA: TGTGCCAGCAGCTCACTTAGCGGGTACACAGATACGCAGTATTTT. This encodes CASSSLSGYTDTQYF.

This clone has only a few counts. The CDR3 is CASSISAISGNQPQHF. In DNA form, the CDR3 reads TGTGCCAGTAGTATCTCGGCAATTAGTGGCAATCAGCCCCAGCATTTT. The chain couples TRBV19 to TRBJ1-5, with D hard to call. The CDR3 runs 16 residues. Germline CDR1 and CDR2: LNHDA and SQIVND (reference sequence). V gave up 3 bases and J gave up 2 bases, with 14 bases separating them.

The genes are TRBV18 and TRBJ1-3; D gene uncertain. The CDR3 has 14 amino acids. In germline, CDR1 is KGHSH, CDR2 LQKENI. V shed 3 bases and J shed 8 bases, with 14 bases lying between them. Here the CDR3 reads CASSPPKVGDTIYF. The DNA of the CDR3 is TGTGCCAGCTCACCCCCGAAGGTTGGGGACACCATATATTTT.

CDR3 in amino acids: CASSGNSPLHF. The CDR3 DNA follows: TGTGCCAGCAGTGGCAATTCACCCCTCCACTTT. The chain couples TRBV2 to TRBJ1-6; D is unclear. Germline lookup yields CDR1 SNHLY and CDR2 FYNNEI. V was clipped by 4 bases and J by 7 bases, with 2 bases between them. The CDR3 totals 11 residues.

The CDR3 region is CTSSPVESSKGGAYNQPQHF. The CDR3 region has the DNA TGCACCAGCAGCCCCGTTGAGTCCAGCAAGGGTGGAGCGTACAATCAGCCCCAGCATTTT. The chain links TRBV1 to TRBJ1-5. TRBV1 is assigned pseudogene status. This CDR3 comprises 20 residues.

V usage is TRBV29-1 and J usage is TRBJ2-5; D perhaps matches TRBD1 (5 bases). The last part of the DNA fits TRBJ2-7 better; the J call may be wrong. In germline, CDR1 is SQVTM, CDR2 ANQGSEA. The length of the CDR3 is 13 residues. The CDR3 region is CSVDREGTYEQYF. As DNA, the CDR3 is TGCAGCGTTGACAGGGAAGGTACCTACGAGCAGTACTTC.

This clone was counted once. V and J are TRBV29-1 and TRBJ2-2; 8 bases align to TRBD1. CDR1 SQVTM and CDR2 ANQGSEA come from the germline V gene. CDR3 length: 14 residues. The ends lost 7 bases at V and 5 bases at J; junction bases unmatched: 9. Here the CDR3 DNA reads TGCAGCGCAACCCAGGGGGCAAAGACCGGGGAGCTGTTTTTT. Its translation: CSATQGAKTGELFF.